Presented here are 14 T cell receptor beta chains from one specimen sequenced in a study of CD8+CD57+ T cells in acquired aplastic anemia. The TCR beta profiling, which covered VDJ combination and CDR3 sequence, was carried out using genomic DNA as the template. TCRdb used MiXCR to reprocess the reads, holding one entry per CDR3 protein. In the table there are over 150,000 distinct CDR3 sequences, 60% to 80% of which are singletons. Whoever was chosen for sequencing had shown CD8+CD57+ cell expansion by flow cytometry. The sample consisted of sorted CD4+, CD8+, or CD8+CD57+ T cells (not recorded which) from PBMCs. The receptors stem from a human donor with aplastic anemia.

V is TRBV5-1 and J is TRBJ2-1; D remains unclear. Trimming removed 3 bases at V and 10 bases at J, with 11 bases between. CDR3 length: 12 residues. CDR1 and CDR2 from the germline V gene are SGHRS and YFSETQ. The CDR3 is CASSSPPGEQFF. DNA for the CDR3: TGCGCCAGCAGCTCCCCACCCGGGGAGCAGTTCTTC. The full variable domain, rest sourced from reference TRBV5-1 and TRBJ2-1, is KAGVTQTPRYLIKTRGQQVTLSCSPISGHRSVSWYQQTPGQGLQFLFEYFSETQRNKGNFPGRFSGRQFSNSRSEMNVSTLELGDSALYLCASSSPPGEQFFGPGTRLTVL.

V and J are TRBV11-3 and TRBJ2-1; 8 bases map to TRBD1. J was trimmed by 4 bases and V by 6 bases; bases with no gene match: 17. Germline V gives CDR1 SGHNT, CDR2 YENEEA. This CDR3 region has 18 residues. CDR3 residues: CASRTPQGATRRYNEQFF. As DNA, the CDR3 is TGTGCCAGCAGGACGCCTCAGGGGGCGACGAGGCGTTACAATGAGCAGTTCTTC.

The rearrangement joins TRBV9 to TRBJ2-3, with 10 positions matching TRBD2. The CDR3 is made up of 16 amino acids. The germline V gene encodes CDR1 SGDLS and CDR2 YYNGEE. V gave up 4 bases and J gave up 0 bases; unmatched junction bases: 5. The CDR3 spells CASSSLAGGSTDTQYF. In DNA form, the CDR3 reads TGTGCCAGCAGCTCCTTAGCGGGGGGCAGCACAGATACGCAGTATTTT.

The rearrangement links TRBV25-1 to TRBJ2-4, with D possibly being TRBD1 (6 bases). Germline loops: CDR1 MGHDK, CDR2 SYGVNS. The CDR3 totals 14 residues. V gave up 8 bases and J gave up 4 bases, with 15 bases separating them. CDR3 nucleotides: TGTGCCAGCCTTTGGACAGTGGTGAAAAACATTCAGTACTTC. Translation gives CASLWTVVKNIQYF.

The chain couples TRBV29-1 to TRBJ2-1; D possibly corresponds to TRBD2 (5 bases). In germline, CDR1 is SQVTM, CDR2 ANQGSEA. Trimming cost V 6 bases and J 1 base, with 13 bases left between them. The CDR3 length is 14 residues. CDR3 sequence reads: CSVRSGGSYNEQFF. The CDR3 DNA reads as TGCAGCGTCCGGAGCGGTGGGTCCTACAATGAGCAGTTCTTC.

This clonotype was detected a few times. The chain links TRBV20-1 to TRBJ2-7; D uncertain. Germline CDR1 and CDR2: DFQATT and SNEGSKA (reference sequence). The CDR3 consists of 11 residues. The germline V and J ends were trimmed by 1 base and 6 bases, with 7 bases remaining between them. As DNA, the CDR3 is TGCAGTGCTAGAGGACCCTCCGAGCAGTACTTC. It codes for CSARGPSEQYF.

This clonotype came up a few times. This rearrangement joins TRBV10-3 to TRBJ1-2; D gene unclear. The CDR3 has 14 residues. Trimming stripped 4 bases from V and 0 bases from J, with 9 bases between. Per the germline V gene, CDR1 is ENHRY and CDR2 is SYGVKD. CDR3 sequence: CAISAYESNYGYTF. The CDR3 nucleotides are TGTGCCATCAGTGCCTATGAGTCTAACTATGGCTACACCTTC.

The chain couples TRBV7-9 to TRBJ2-1; tentative D call: TRBD2 (5 bases). This CDR3 spans 15 amino acids. Germline V gene lookup returns CDR1 SEHNR and CDR2 FQNEAQ (reference sequence). V was pared by 3 bases and J by 9 bases, with 18 bases between. This CDR3 reads CASSFIDGLAGEQFF. In DNA form, the CDR3 reads TGTGCCAGCAGCTTTATAGACGGGCTGGCGGGTGAGCAGTTCTTC.

The V call is TRBV15, the J call TRBJ2-2; no clear D gene. In germline, CDR1 is LNHNV, CDR2 YYDKDF (reference sequence). The CDR3 has 11 residues. Trimming took 7 bases from V and 5 from J, leaving 5 bases between them. The CDR3 region has the DNA TGTGCCACCACGGCGACCGGGGAGCTGTTTTTT. Its translation is CATTATGELFF.

This clonotype was seen just once. J is TRBJ1-2 and V is TRBV7-6; D might be TRBD1 (5 bases). CDR1 is SGHVS, CDR2 FNYEAQ, per germline. The CDR3 has 14 residues. The V end lost 5 bases, the J end lost 3 bases, and 13 bases lay between the germline ends. The chain's CDR3 is CASSPQRGDYGYTF. The CDR3 nucleotides are TGTGCCAGCAGCCCCCAAAGGGGAGACTATGGCTACACCTTC.

CDR3 loop: CASSNRDSLSTF. The CDR3 coding sequence is TGTGCCAGCAGCAACCGGGACAGCCTGTCCACCTTC. This chain connects TRBV9 to TRBJ1-2; TRBD1 matches at 7 bases. CDR1 is SGDLS, CDR2 YYNGEE, per germline. This CDR3 has 12 residues. V lost 4 bases, J lost 13 bases, and 10 bases stayed unmatched. Variable domain in full (rest from reference TRBV9 and TRBJ1-2): DSGVTQTPKHLITATGQRVTLRCSPRSGDLSVYWYQQSLDQGLQFLIQYYNGEERAKGNILERFSAQQFPDLHSELNLSSLELGDSALYFCASSNRDSLSTFGSGTRLTVV.

The chain recombines TRBV5-1 with TRBJ2-5; no firm D call. The CDR3 contains 14 residues. In germline, CDR1 is SGHRS, CDR2 YFSETQ. V gave up 4 bases and J gave up 5 bases, with 15 bases separating them. CDR3 sequence (DNA): TGCGCCAGCAGCCCGGAATCAGTTTGGGAGACCCAGTACTTC. Encoded protein: CASSPESVWETQYF.

The chain joins TRBV24-1 to TRBJ1-2; D perhaps matches TRBD1 (5 bases). The V gene's germline CDR1 is KGHDR and CDR2 SFDVKD. The CDR3 sequence is 13 residues long. V lost 0 bases, J lost 6 bases, and 7 bases lay in between. The CDR3 bases are TGTGCCACCAGTGATTTGAGGACAAATGGCTACACCTTC. It is translated as CATSDLRTNGYTF.

This chain connects TRBV29-1 to TRBJ2-7; TRBD1 matches 7 bases. Per the germline V gene, CDR1 is SQVTM and CDR2 is ANQGSEA. The J segment lost 2 bases and the V segment lost 1 base, leaving 2 bases of the junction unmatched. The CDR3 has 13 residues. DNA for the CDR3: TGCAGCGTTGAAGGGGACAGACCCTACGAGCAGTACTTC. Its protein product is CSVEGDRPYEQYF.